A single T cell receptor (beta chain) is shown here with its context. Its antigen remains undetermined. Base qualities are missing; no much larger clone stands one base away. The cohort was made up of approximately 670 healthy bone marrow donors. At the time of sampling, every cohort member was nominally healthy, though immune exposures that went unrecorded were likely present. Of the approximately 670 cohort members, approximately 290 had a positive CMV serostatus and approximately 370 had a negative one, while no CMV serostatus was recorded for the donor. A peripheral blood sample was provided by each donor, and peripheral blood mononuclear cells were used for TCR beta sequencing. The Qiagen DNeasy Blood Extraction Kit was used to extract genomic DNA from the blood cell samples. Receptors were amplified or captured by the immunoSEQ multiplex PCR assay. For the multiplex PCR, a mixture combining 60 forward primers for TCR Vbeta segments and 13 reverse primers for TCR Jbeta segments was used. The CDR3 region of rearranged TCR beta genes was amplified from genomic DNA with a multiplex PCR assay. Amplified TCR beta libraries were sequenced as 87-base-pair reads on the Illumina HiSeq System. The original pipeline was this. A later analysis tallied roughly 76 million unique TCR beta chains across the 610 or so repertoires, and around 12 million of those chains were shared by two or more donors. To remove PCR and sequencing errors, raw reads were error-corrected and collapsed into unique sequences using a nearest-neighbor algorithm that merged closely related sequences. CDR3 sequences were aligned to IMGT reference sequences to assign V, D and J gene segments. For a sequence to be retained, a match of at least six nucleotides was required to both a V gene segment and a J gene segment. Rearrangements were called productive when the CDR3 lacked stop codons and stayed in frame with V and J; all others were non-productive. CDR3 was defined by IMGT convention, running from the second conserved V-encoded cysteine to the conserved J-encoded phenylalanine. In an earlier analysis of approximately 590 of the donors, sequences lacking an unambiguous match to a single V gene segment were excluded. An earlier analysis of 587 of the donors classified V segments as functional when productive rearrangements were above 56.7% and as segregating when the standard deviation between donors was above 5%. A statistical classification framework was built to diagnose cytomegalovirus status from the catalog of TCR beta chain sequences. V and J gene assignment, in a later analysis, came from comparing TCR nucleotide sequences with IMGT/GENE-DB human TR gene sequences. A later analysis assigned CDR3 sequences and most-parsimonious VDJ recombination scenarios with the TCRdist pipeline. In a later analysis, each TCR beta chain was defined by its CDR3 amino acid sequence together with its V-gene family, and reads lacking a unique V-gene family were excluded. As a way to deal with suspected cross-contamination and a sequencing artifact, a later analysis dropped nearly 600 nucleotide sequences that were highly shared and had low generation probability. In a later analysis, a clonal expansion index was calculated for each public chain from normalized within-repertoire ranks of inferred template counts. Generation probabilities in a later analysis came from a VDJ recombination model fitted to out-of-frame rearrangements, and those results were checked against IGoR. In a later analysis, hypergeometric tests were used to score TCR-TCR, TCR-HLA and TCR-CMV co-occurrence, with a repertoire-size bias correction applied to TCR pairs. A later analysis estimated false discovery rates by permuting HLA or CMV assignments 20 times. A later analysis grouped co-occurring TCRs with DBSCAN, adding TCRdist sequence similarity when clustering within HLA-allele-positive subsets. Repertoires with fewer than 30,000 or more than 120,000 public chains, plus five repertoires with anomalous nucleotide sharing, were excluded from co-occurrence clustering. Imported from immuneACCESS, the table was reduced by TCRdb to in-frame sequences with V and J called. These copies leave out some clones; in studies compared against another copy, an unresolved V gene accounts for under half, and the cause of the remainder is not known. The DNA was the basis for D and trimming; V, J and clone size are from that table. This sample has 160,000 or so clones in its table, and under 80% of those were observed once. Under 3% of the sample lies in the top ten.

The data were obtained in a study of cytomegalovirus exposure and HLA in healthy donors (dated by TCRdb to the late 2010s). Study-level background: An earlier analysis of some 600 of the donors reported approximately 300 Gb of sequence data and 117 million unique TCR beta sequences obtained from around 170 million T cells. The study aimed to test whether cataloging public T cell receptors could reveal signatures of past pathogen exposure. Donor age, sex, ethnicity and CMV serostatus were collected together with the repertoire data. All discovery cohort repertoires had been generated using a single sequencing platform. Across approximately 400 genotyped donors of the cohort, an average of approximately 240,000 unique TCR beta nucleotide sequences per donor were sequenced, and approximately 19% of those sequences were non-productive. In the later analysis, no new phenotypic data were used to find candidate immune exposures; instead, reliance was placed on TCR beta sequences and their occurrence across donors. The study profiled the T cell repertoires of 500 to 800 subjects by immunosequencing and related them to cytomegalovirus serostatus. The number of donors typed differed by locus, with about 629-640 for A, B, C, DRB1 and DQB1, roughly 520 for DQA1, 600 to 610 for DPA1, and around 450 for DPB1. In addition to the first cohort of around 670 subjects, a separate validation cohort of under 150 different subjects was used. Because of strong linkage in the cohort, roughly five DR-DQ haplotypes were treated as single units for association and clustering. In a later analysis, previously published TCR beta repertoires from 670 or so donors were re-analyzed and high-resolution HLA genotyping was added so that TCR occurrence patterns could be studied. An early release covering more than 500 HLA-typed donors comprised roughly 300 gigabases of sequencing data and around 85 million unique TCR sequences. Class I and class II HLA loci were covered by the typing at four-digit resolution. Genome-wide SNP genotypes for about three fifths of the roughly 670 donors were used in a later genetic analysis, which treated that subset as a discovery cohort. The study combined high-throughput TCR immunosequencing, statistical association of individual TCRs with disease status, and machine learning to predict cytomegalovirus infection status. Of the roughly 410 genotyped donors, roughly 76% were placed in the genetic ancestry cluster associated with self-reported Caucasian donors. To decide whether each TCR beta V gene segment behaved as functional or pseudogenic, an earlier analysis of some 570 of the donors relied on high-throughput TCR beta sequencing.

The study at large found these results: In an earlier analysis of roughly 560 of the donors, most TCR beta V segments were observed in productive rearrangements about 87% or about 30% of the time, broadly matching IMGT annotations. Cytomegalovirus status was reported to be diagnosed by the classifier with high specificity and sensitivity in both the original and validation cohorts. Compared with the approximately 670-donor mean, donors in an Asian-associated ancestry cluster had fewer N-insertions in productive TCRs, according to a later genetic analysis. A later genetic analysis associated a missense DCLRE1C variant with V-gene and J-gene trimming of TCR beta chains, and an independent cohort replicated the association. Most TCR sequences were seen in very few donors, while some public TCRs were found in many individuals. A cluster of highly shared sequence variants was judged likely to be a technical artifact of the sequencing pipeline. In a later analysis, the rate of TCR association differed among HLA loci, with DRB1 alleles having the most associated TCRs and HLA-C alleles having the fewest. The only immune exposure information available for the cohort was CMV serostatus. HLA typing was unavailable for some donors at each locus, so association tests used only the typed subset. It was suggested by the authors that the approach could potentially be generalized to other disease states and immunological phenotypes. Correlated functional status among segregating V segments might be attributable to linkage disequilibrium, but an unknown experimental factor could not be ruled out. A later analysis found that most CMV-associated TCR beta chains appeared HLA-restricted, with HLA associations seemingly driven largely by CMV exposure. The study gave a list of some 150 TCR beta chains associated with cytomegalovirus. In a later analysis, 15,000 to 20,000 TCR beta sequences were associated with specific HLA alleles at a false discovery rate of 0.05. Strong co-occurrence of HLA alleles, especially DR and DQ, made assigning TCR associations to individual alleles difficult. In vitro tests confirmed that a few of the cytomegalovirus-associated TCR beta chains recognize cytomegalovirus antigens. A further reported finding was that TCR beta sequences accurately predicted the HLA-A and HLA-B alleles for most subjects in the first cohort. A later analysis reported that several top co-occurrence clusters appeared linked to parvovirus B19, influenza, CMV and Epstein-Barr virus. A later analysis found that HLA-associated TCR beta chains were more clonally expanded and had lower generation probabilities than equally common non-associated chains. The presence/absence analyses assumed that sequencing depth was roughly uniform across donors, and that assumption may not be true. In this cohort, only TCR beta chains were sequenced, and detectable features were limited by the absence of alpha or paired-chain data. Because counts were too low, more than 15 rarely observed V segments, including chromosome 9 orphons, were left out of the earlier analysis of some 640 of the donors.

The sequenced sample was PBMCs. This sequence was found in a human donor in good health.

The CDR3 region reads CASSPDRGAEDTEAFF. DNA sequence: TGTGCCAGCAGTCCCGACAGGGGGGCAGAGGACACTGAAGCTTTCTTT. The sequence joins TRBV25-1 to TRBJ1-1, with 9 middle bases fitting TRBD1. The CDR3 spans 16 residues, from the cysteine through the phenylalanine. Only the CDR3 region is kept as DNA, spanning 48 bases read in frame from base 1. The germline V gene supplies CDR1 MGHDK and CDR2 SYGVNS. The junction shows trimming of 5 bases on V and 3 bases on J, and the gene matches do not reach 10 bases of it.